A single sample gave rise to the 30 T cell receptor beta chains below, sequenced in a study of tumor-infiltrating lymphocytes in primary liver carcinoma. cDNA specific to TCR beta was made from 500 ng of total RNA, with a constant-region primer employed for priming. Three nested multiplex PCR rounds, a slightly modified ARM-PCR, produced the libraries for TCR beta. TRBV1-TRBV30 forward and Cbeta reverse primers drove the first two roughly 10-cycle rounds. TCRdb re-called the multiplex PCR reads with MiXCR, one entry per CDR3 protein. The repertoire holds 65,000 to 90,000 distinct CDR3 sequences, with over 60% as singletons. Unsorted bulk tissue, roughly 20-34 mg of it, served as the source for co-extraction of RNA and DNA. Sequencing used liver tumor tissue from sampling region 1. This sample's subset: tumor region T1, superior pole. These receptors were collected from a man in his forties or fifties with primary liver carcinoma and hepatitis B virus infection.

With regard to this clonotype: An end of the junction differs from the germline gene, which may be a read error. The chain carries TRBV11-2 and TRBJ2-1; D is perhaps TRBD2 (6 bases). CDR1 and CDR2 from the germline V gene are SGHAT and FQNNGV. The CDR3 sequence is 18 residues long. This CDR3 is CTSSFDTRRTGSYNEQFF. The CDR3 DNA reads TGTACCAGCAGCTTTGACACTAGGAGGACCGGGAGCTACAATGAGCAGTTCTTC.

About this clonotype: Germline is not matched at one junction end, which may reflect a read error. This chain connects TRBV12-3 or TRBV12-4 to TRBJ1-1; tentatively, D is TRBD1 (6 bases). CDR3 length: 17 amino acids. The CDR3 DNA follows: TGTGCCAGCGGTTCAGCCTGGGGGACATCAATGAACACTGAAGCTTCCTTT. Encoded protein: CASGSAWGTSMNTEASF.

This clonotype is medium-sized (0.01 to 0.1%). The chain is built from TRBV29-1 and TRBJ1-1; TRBD1 matches 8 bases. CDR3 size: 13 residues. Per germline, CDR1 SQVTM and CDR2 ANQGSEA. J gave up 4 bases and V 3 bases, and 4 bases lay outside the gene matches. CDR3 sequence reads: CSVDGQGATEAFF. As DNA, the CDR3 is TGCAGCGTTGACGGTCAGGGGGCCACTGAAGCTTTCTTT.

The chain combines TRBV19 with TRBJ2-3; 7 nucleotides agree with TRBD2. Germline CDR1 is LNHDA and CDR2 is SQIVND (reference sequence). V trimming: 6 bases; J trimming: 5 bases; junction bases outside the gene matches: 8. The CDR3 sequence is 14 residues long. This CDR3 is CASSNGTTIDTQYF. CDR3 nucleotide sequence: TGTGCCAGTAGCAACGGGACTACCATAGATACGCAGTATTTT. Variable domain in full (rest from reference TRBV19 and TRBJ2-3): DGGITQSPKYLFRKEGQNVTLSCEQNLNHDAMYWYRQDPGQGLRLIYYSQIVNDFQKGDIAEGYSVSREKKESFPLTVTSAQKNPTAFYLCASSNGTTIDTQYFGPGTRLTVL.

About this clonotype itself: One end of the junction varies from germline; a read error may be responsible. This sequence joins TRBV6-1 and TRBJ2-7; D uncertain. Germline assignment: CDR1 MNHNS and CDR2 SASEGT. CDR3 length: 13 residues. The CDR3 loop reads CASSERVFNEQYF. The CDR3 bases are TGTGCCAGTAGTGAACGGGTTTTCAACGAGCAGTACTTC.

This clonotype has a handful of counts. One junction end does not reproduce the germline sequence, and a read error may be involved. The chain recombines TRBV25-1 with TRBJ2-5; tentatively, D is TRBD2 (6 bases). The CDR3 is 14 amino acids. The germline V gene encodes CDR1 MGHDK and CDR2 SYGVNS. The CDR3 DNA reads TGTGCCGCCTCCCGGCGGGGTGGGGAAGAGTCCCAGTACTTC. Amino acid sequence: CAASRRGGEESQYF.

Comment on this clonotype: The missing conserved phenylalanine or tryptophan at the end of this CDR3 makes a read error likely. The chain is built from TRBV12-3 or TRBV12-4 and TRBJ2-1; D possibly corresponds to TRBD2 (6 bases). Trimming stripped 7 bases from V and 2 bases from J, with 21 bases between. The CDR3 length is 17 residues. The CDR3, as DNA: TGTGCCAGCAACTCGGTAAATCGGGAGAGGCCCTACAATGAGCAGTTCCTC. Its translation is CASNSVNRERPYNEQFL.

The chain recombines TRBV6-5 with TRBJ2-7; 9 nucleotides line up with TRBD1. The V gene's germline CDR1 is MNHEY and CDR2 SVGAGI. The CDR3 covers 16 residues. Unmatched junction bases numbered 12, after V lost 6 bases and J lost 3 bases. For the CDR3, the DNA is TGTGCCAGCAGGTACATGGTGGGACAGGGAGTCTACGAGCAGTACTTC. Encoded protein: CASRYMVGQGVYEQYF.

This clonotype was detected many times. The V call is TRBV10-3, the J call TRBJ2-6; D is unresolved. The CDR3 totals 14 residues. CDR1 is ENHRY, CDR2 SYGVKD, per germline. Trimming removed 0 bases at V and 4 bases at J, with 4 bases between. The CDR3 coding sequence is TGTGCCATCAGTGAGTCTATGGGGGCCAACGTCCTGACTTTC. Amino acid sequence: CAISESMGANVLTF.

Concerning this clonotype: The junction shows a germline mismatch at one end, possibly a read error. V is TRBV11-2 and J is TRBJ1-3; tentative D call: TRBD1 (5 bases). The CDR3 has 13 amino acids. Germline CDR1 SGHAT, CDR2 FQNNGV. The CDR3 DNA reads as TGTGCCTCGGCCCAGGGAACTGGAAACGCCATATATTTT. Protein product: CASAQGTGNAIYF.

With respect to this clonotype: No conserved phenylalanine or tryptophan ends this CDR3, so it is likely a read error. J is TRBJ1-1 and V is TRBV10-3, with D uncertain. The CDR3 sequence is 14 residues long. Germline loops: CDR1 ENHRY, CDR2 SYGVKD. Deletions cut 4 bases from V and 6 bases from J, with 15 bases between. In DNA form, the CDR3 reads TGTGCCATCAGTGTGCAAAGGGCCGGGGCTGAAGCTTTCATT. The encoded protein is CAISVQRAGAEAFI.

The chain combines TRBV29-1 with TRBJ2-2; 9 bases are a match to TRBD1. Trimming cost V 8 bases and J 6 bases; bases outside gene matches: 13. The CDR3 has 15 amino acids. From germline, CDR1 is SQVTM and CDR2 ANQGSEA. CDR3 coding DNA: TGCAGCCTTGGACAGGGGAGTATCGGTGCCGGGGAGCTGTTTTTT. Amino acid sequence: CSLGQGSIGAGELFF.

A word on this clonotype: One end of the junction is discordant with germline, which a read error may explain. J is TRBJ2-2 and V is TRBV7-9, with D possibly matching TRBD1 (6 bases). Germline V gene lookup returns CDR1 SEHNR and CDR2 FQNEAQ (reference sequence). This CDR3 is built from 14 residues. The CDR3 loop reads CASNLGTNTWELFF. The CDR3 bases are TGTGCCAGCAACTTAGGGACAAACACCTGGGAGCTGTTTTTT.

The CDR3 nucleotides read TGCTGCATCGCGACCGGGGGGGGTAACAATCAGCCCCAGCATTTT. Amino acids: CCIATGGGNNQPQHF. The V gene is TRBV29-1, the J gene TRBJ1-5; D is possibly TRBD1 (5 bases). The CDR3 is 15 amino acids. CDR1 is SQVTM, CDR2 ANQGSEA, per germline.

The chain links TRBV24-1 to TRBJ2-3; 9 nucleotides match TRBD2. The germline V gene encodes CDR1 KGHDR and CDR2 SFDVKD. CDR3 size: 16 residues. Trimming cost V 5 bases and J 8 bases; bases outside gene matches: 13. CDR3 nucleotides: TGTGCCACCAGTGGCCCCGGGACTAGCCGGATGGTTACGCAGTATTTT. This codes for CATSGPGTSRMVTQYF.

Regarding this clonotype: A read error may produce the germline difference seen at one junction end. This rearrangement joins TRBV30 to TRBJ2-7, with D uncertain. The CDR3 has 11 amino acids. Germline-derived CDR1 and CDR2 are GTSNPN and SVGIG (reference sequence). CDR3 protein: CAWRSAYEQHF. The CDR3, as DNA: TGTGCCTGGCGATCCGCCTATGAGCAGCACTTC.

This chain links TRBV15 with TRBJ2-5; D unclear. This CDR3 region has 13 residues. CDR1 and CDR2 from the germline V gene are LNHNV and YYDKDF (reference sequence). V shed 0 bases and J shed 1 base, with 3 bases lying between them. CDR3 loop: CATSRDPQETQYF. In nucleotides, the CDR3 is TGTGCCACCAGCAGAGATCCCCAAGAGACCCAGTACTTC. Drawing the rest from reference TRBV15 and TRBJ2-5, the complete variable domain is DAMVIQNPRYQVTQFGKPVTLSCSQTLNHNVMYWYQQKSSQAPKLLFHYYDKDFNNEADTPDNFQSRRPNTSFCFLDIRSPGLGDTAMYLCATSRDPQETQYFGPGTRLLVL.

Comment on this clonotype: A clone one base away is much larger, so this may be a read error. The V call is TRBV30, the J call TRBJ2-2; 14 positions agree with TRBD2. This CDR3 spans 18 amino acids. CDR1 is GTSNPN and CDR2 is SVGIG in the germline V gene (reference sequence). CDR3 in DNA: TGTGCCTGGAGTACCGATCCCGGGACTAGCGGGAGAACCGGGGAGGTGTTTTTT. It yields the protein CAWSTDPGTSGRTGEVFF.

The count of this clonotype is one. The chain links TRBV4-1 to TRBJ2-1; 9 bases line up with TRBD2. The CDR3 has 17 amino acids. V lost 0 bases to trimming and J lost 11 bases; unmatched junction nucleotides: 14. Germline V gene data show CDR1 as MGHRA and CDR2 as YSYEKL. Here the CDR3 reads CASSQDPASGVPVKQFF. The CDR3 region has the DNA TGCGCCAGCAGCCAAGATCCCGCTAGCGGGGTACCGGTTAAGCAGTTCTTC.

About this clonotype: At one boundary the junction diverges from the germline segment, which might be a read error. This chain connects TRBV6-5 to TRBJ1-1; a weak D match, TRBD1 (5 bases). The length of the CDR3 is 13 residues. From germline, CDR1 is MNHEY and CDR2 SVGAGI. The CDR3 sequence: CATVEGVDTEAFF. The CDR3 DNA reads as TGTGCCACCGTGGAAGGGGTTGACACTGAAGCATTCTTT.

About this clonotype itself: One end of the junction fails to match germline, which may point to a read error. The V call is TRBV11-2, the J call TRBJ2-2; 9 positions agree with TRBD2. The CDR3 runs to 16 residues. Per germline, CDR1 SGHAT and CDR2 FQNNGV. The CDR3 spells CASSIVALAGTGELFF. CDR3 coding DNA: TGTGCCAGCAGCATAGTGGCGCTAGCGGGAACTGGGGAGCTGTTCTTT.

This chain uses TRBV6-6 with TRBJ2-1, with 9 bases identical to TRBD2. V lost 6 bases, J lost 9 bases, and 12 bases stayed unmatched. CDR1 is MNHNY, CDR2 SVGAGI, per germline (reference sequence). This CDR3 region has 15 residues. CDR3 protein: CASRRLAGGPPEQFF. CDR3 bases: TGTGCCAGCAGGAGACTGGCGGGAGGGCCACCTGAGCAGTTCTTC.

As to this clonotype: A read error is possible here, since a much larger clone lies one base away. The CDR3 sequence is CASRSISGLYTQYF. The CDR3 bases are TGTGCCAGCAGATCTATCTCCGGGTTATATACGCAGTATTTT. V usage is TRBV7-9 and J usage is TRBJ2-3; D call uncertain. CDR1 is SEHNR and CDR2 is FQNEAQ in the germline V gene (reference sequence). With 6 bases removed from V and 7 bases from J, the gap between germline ends came to 17 bases. This CDR3 comprises 14 residues. Complete variable domain (other parts from reference TRBV7-9 and TRBJ2-3): DTGVSQNPRHKITKRGQNVTFRCDPISEHNRLYWYRQTLGQGPEFLTYFQNEAQLEKSRLLSDRFSAERPKGSFSTLEIQRTEQGDSAMYLCASRSISGLYTQYFGPGTRLTVL.

Notes on this clonotype: This could be a read error, since a much larger clone is one nucleotide away. This rearrangement joins TRBV24-1 to TRBJ1-5; tentatively, D is TRBD1 (5 bases). CDR3 size: 14 residues. Germline CDR1 is KGHDR and CDR2 is SFDVKD. The DNA of the CDR3 is TGTGTCACCAGTGGCTCAGGGTCGGTTCAGCCCCAGCATTTT. Residues: CVTSGSGSVQPQHF.

This clonotype was detected a few times. CDR3: CSVVRTLVESEQFF. Here the CDR3 DNA reads TGCAGCGTCGTCCGAACGCTAGTGGAAAGCGAGCAGTTCTTC. The genes are TRBV29-1 and TRBJ2-1; the D is unclear. CDR1 and CDR2 (germline): SQVTM, ANQGSEA. V gave up 6 bases and J gave up 10 bases, with 22 bases separating them. The CDR3 extends over 14 amino acids.

V gene TRBV6-1 combines with J gene TRBJ2-7; tentatively, D is TRBD2 (6 bases). The V gene lost 2 bases and the J gene lost 9 bases, with 17 bases spanning the gap. The CDR3 contains 14 residues. Germline values: CDR1 MNHNS, CDR2 SASEGT. The CDR3 DNA reads as TGTGCCAGCAGTGAATCCACGGGGACTGACGTGCAGTACTTC. It translates to CASSESTGTDVQYF.

This clonotype has a count of ten or more. The chain is built from TRBV5-4 and TRBJ1-6; possibly TRBD1 for D (5 bases). The CDR3 has 15 amino acids. Germline V CDR1 and CDR2: SGHNT, YYREEE (reference sequence). V was cut by 1 base and J by 10 bases, with 15 bases left in between. The CDR3, as DNA: TGTGCCAGCAGCTTGCAGGGATTGGGGGAATCACCCCTCCACTTT. It yields the protein CASSLQGLGESPLHF.

Regarding this clonotype: One end of the junction varies from germline; a read error may be responsible. This chain connects TRBV29-1 to TRBJ2-1; 8 bases agree with TRBD2. Germline V gene sequence: CDR1 SQVTM, CDR2 ANQGSEA. This CDR3 contains 16 residues. Here the CDR3 reads CSVESLISGTYDEQFF. The CDR3 DNA follows: TGCAGCGTTGAATCCCTGATTAGCGGGACCTACGATGAGCAGTTCTTC.

To note about this clonotype: The junction does not match germline at one end; this may be a read error. The gene calls are TRBV7-9 and TRBJ2-1; maybe TRBD2 (7 bases). This CDR3 is 20 amino acids long. Germline V gives CDR1 SEHNR, CDR2 FQNEAQ (reference sequence). The chain's CDR3 is CASSLAPGASGSSSYNEQFF. DNA for the CDR3: TGCGCCAGCAGCTTAGCGCCGGGGGCTAGCGGTAGCAGCTCCTACAATGAGCAGTTCTTC.

Concerning this clonotype itself: Given a much more abundant clone one base away, this may be a read error. The chain carries TRBV28 and TRBJ1-2; D is perhaps TRBD1 (6 bases). Trimming took off 6 bases at V and 5 bases at J, with 16 bases between the two ends. CDR1 and CDR2 (germline): MDHEN, SYDVKM. CDR3 length equals 14 residues. The CDR3 is CASSPGGGQYGYTF. The DNA for the CDR3 is TGTGCCAGCAGCCCCGGCGGGGGGCAGTATGGCTACACCTTC.